This TCR beta chain was recorded in a study of T cells in Graves' hyperthyroidism and ophthalmopathy. General observations from the study: Ophthalmopathy was told apart from stable hyperthyroidism by a 13 V-J model.

Every diagnosis used clinical symptoms, serum thyroxine and TRAb, thyroid ultrasound and orbital computed tomography. The CDR3 regions of TCR beta were amplified from RNA transcripts. When the TCR CDR3 underwent first-round RT-PCR, the HTBI primer set was used. TCRdb redid the calling of the multiplex PCR reads with MiXCR, one entry per CDR3 protein. The data hold over 300,000 distinct CDR3 sequences, with more than 11% observed a single time. The CDR3 runs 13 residues. Germline CDR1 is MNHNS and CDR2 is SASEGT. V gave up 7 bases and J gave up 1 base, with 10 bases separating them. There are many counts of this clonotype. Its antigen is as yet unknown.

This chain links TRBV6-1 with TRBJ1-1; D gene ambiguous. The TCR originated in an older woman with Graves' hyperthyroidism. The sample taken for sequencing was blood. CDR3 protein: CASKALGNTEAFF. The DNA of the CDR3 is TGTGCCAGCAAGGCCCTAGGGAACACTGAAGCTTTCTTT.